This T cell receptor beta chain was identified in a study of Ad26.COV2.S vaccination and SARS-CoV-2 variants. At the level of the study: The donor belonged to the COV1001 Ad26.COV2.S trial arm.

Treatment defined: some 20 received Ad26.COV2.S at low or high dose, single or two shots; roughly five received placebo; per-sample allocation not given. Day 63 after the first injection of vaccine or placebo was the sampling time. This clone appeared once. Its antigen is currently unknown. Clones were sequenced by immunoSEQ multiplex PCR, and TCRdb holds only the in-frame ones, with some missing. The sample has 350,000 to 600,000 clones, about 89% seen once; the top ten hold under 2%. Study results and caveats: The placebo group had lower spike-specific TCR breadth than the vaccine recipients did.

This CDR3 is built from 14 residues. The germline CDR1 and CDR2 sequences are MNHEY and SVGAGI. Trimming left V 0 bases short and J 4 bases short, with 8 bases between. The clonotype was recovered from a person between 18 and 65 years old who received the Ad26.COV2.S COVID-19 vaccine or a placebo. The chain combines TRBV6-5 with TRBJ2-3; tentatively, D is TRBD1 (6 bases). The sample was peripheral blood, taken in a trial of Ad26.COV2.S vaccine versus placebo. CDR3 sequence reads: CASSYSGAADTQYF. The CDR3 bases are TGTGCCAGCAGTTACTCGGGGGCCGCAGATACGCAGTATTTT.